This is a list of T cell receptor beta chains from one sample in a study of control samples from healthy donors and cancer patients. Measured with immunoSEQ multiplex PCR; TCRdb has only the in-frame clones, and not every one. The sample contains over 90,000 clones, 90% to 95% of which appear only once. Sequenced sample: blood. All receptors derive from a woman between 18 and 29 years old in good health. Each CDR3 is given with its conserved first and last residue. Fields, in order: J gene, V gene, clone size, D gene, CDR3 DNA, CDR3 protein. D genes are given only for firm matches. Size values are once, few and many counts, or a class for expanded clones, and some rows have none.

>TRBJ1-2|TRBV28|-|TRBD1
TGTGCCAGCAGTCCCTACGGACAGGGTGACTATGGCTACACCTTC
CASSPYGQGDYGYTF
>TRBJ2-7|TRBV7-9|-|-
TGTGCCAGCGGACTCAGGGACTACGAGCAGTACTTC
CASGLRDYEQYF
>TRBJ1-2|TRBV28|-|-
TGTGCCAGCAGTTTAGGGCAAAAATATGGCTACACCTTC
CASSLGQKYGYTF
>TRBJ1-2|TRBV3-1/TRBV3-2|-|TRBD1
TGTGCCAGCGGGCACCGGGACAGGGGAAAGACTAACTATGGCTACACCTTC
CASGHRDRGKTNYGYTF
>TRBJ2-2|TRBV5-1|-|TRBD1
TGCGCCAGCAGCACGGGCGACAGGGAGAACACCGGGGAGCTGTTTTTT
CASSTGDRENTGELFF
>TRBJ1-5|TRBV6-5|-|TRBD1
TGTGCCAGCAACTGGGACAGGGGAAATCAGCCCCAGCATTTT
CASNWDRGNQPQHF
>TRBJ1-3|TRBV7-6|-|-
TGTGCCAGCAGCGCCTTACAGGGAAGCGGAGGAAACACCATATATTTT
CASSALQGSGGNTIYF
>TRBJ1-1|TRBV7-2|-|-
TGTGCCAGCAGCTACGAGGCGAACACTGAAGCTTTCTTT
CASSYEANTEAFF
>TRBJ2-1|TRBV12-5|-|-
TGTGCTAGTGGTTCGGGACCCCTTGCCCATGAGCAGTTCTTC
CASGSGPLAHEQFF
>TRBJ1-5|TRBV5-8|-|-
TGTGCCAGCAGCTTGTCTTCCAATCAGCCCCAGCATTTT
CASSLSSNQPQHF
>TRBJ1-4|TRBV4-2|-|TRBD1
TGTGCCAGCAGCCAAGATCTCGCGGACAGGGGGTCCCCGGAAAAACTGTTTTTT
CASSQDLADRGSPEKLFF
>TRBJ2-1|TRBV27|-|-
TGTGCCAGCAGTCCCCTAGCTGGGCGTTACAATGAGCAGTTCTTC
CASSPLAGRYNEQFF
>TRBJ1-5|TRBV7-9|-|-
TGTGCCAGCAGCTTAGTCCTCCGGGGGCCTTATAGCAATCAGCCCCAGCATTTT
CASSLVLRGPYSNQPQHF
>TRBJ1-1|TRBV11-3|few|-
TGTGCCAGCCGCCGTGGTGGCCCGGGGACTGAAGCTTTCTTT
CASRRGGPGTEAFF
>TRBJ2-1|TRBV19|-|TRBD2
TGTGCCAGTATTTTAAGCGGGAGGGCCGGTGATGAGCAGTTCTTC
CASILSGRAGDEQFF